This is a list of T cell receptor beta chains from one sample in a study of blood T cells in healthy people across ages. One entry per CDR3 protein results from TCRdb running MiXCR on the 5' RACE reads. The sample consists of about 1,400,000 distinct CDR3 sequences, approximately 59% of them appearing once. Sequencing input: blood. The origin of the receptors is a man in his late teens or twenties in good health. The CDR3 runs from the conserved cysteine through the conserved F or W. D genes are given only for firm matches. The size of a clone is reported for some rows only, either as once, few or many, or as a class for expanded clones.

cdr3_nt: TGTGCCAGCAGCCAAAGGACAGGGCCAGTGGGTGGCTGCACCTTC
cdr3_aa: CASSQRTGPVGGCTF
j_call: TRBJ1-2
clone_size: NA
v_call: TRBV27
d_call: TRBD1

cdr3_nt: TGTGCCAGCAGCGTACGGGACAGAAGCGTCGGGGAGCTGTTTTTT
cdr3_aa: CASSVRDRSVGELFF
j_call: TRBJ2-2
clone_size: NA
v_call: TRBV11-1
d_call: TRBD1

cdr3_nt: TGCAGTGCTAGAGTTAGGTGGGGGGGTGAAGCTTTCTTT
cdr3_aa: CSARVRWGGEAFF
j_call: TRBJ1-1
clone_size: once
v_call: TRBV20-1
d_call: NA

cdr3_nt: TGTGCCAGCAGCTTGCTCAGGGGGGAGACCCAGTACTTC
cdr3_aa: CASSLLRGETQYF
j_call: TRBJ2-5
clone_size: few
v_call: TRBV7-9
d_call: TRBD1

cdr3_nt: TGTGCCAGCAACGGCGGGGGGCCACCTTCCGCGGACGAGCAGTACTTC
cdr3_aa: CASNGGGPPSADEQYF
j_call: TRBJ2-7
clone_size: NA
v_call: TRBV7-9
d_call: TRBD2

cdr3_nt: TGTGCCAGCAGTTTAGTCTCCTGGAATGAGCAGTTCTTC
cdr3_aa: CASSLVSWNEQFF
j_call: TRBJ2-1
clone_size: NA
v_call: TRBV12-3/TRBV12-4
d_call: NA

cdr3_nt: TGTGCCAGCAGCTCAAAGCCGGGGCAGCCCCAGCATTTT
cdr3_aa: CASSSKPGQPQHF
j_call: TRBJ1-5
clone_size: NA
v_call: TRBV7-9
d_call: NA

cdr3_nt: TGTGCCAGCAGAAAAGGGACGAGCGGATACAATGAGCAGTACTTC
cdr3_aa: CASRKGTSGYNEQYF
j_call: TRBJ2-7
clone_size: once
v_call: TRBV6-5
d_call: NA

cdr3_nt: TGCGCCAGCAGCCAAGTCCCCCTATCCAATGAGCAGTTCTTC
cdr3_aa: CASSQVPLSNEQFF
j_call: TRBJ2-1
clone_size: NA
v_call: TRBV4-3
d_call: NA

cdr3_nt: TGCGCCAGCAGCCAAGTGTTAGCCAAAAACATTCAGTACTTC
cdr3_aa: CASSQVLAKNIQYF
j_call: TRBJ2-4
clone_size: NA
v_call: TRBV4-1
d_call: NA

cdr3_nt: TGTGCCAGCAGCCCTCCCGGGACAGAGTTCTATGGCTACACCTTC
cdr3_aa: CASSPPGTEFYGYTF
j_call: TRBJ1-2
clone_size: NA
v_call: TRBV3-1
d_call: TRBD1

cdr3_nt: TGCGCCACCAGCCTTAGCGGGAAGGTCTCAGATACGCAGTATTTT
cdr3_aa: CATSLSGKVSDTQYF
j_call: TRBJ2-3
clone_size: once
v_call: TRBV5-1
d_call: TRBD2

cdr3_nt: TGTGCCAGCGGATCAGGGTTTCGCCAAGAGACCCAGTACTTC
cdr3_aa: CASGSGFRQETQYF
j_call: TRBJ2-5
clone_size: NA
v_call: TRBV12-3/TRBV12-4
d_call: NA

cdr3_nt: TGCAGCGGATCTTATGAGACAGGGGGCGAGCAGTACTTC
cdr3_aa: CSGSYETGGEQYF
j_call: TRBJ2-7
clone_size: few
v_call: TRBV29-1
d_call: TRBD1

cdr3_nt: TGTGCCAGCAGCTTTATTAGCACAGATACGCAGTATTTT
cdr3_aa: CASSFISTDTQYF
j_call: TRBJ2-3
clone_size: NA
v_call: TRBV7-2
d_call: NA

cdr3_nt: TGTGCCGCCCGGACGAATAGCAATCAGCCCCAGCATTTT
cdr3_aa: CAARTNSNQPQHF
j_call: TRBJ1-5
clone_size: NA
v_call: TRBV10-3
d_call: NA

cdr3_nt: TGCGCCAGCAGCCAAGATCCATGGACTAGCGAAGAGACCCAGTACTTC
cdr3_aa: CASSQDPWTSEETQYF
j_call: TRBJ2-5
clone_size: NA
v_call: TRBV4-1
d_call: TRBD2

cdr3_nt: TGTGCCAGCTCACCAGCGCCAGGGAGTGAGGCCGAGCAGTACTTC
cdr3_aa: CASSPAPGSEAEQYF
j_call: TRBJ2-7
clone_size: NA
v_call: TRBV18
d_call: NA

cdr3_nt: TGTGCCAGCAGCTCGGGACCCTACGGGGCCTACGAGCAGTACTTC
cdr3_aa: CASSSGPYGAYEQYF
j_call: TRBJ2-7
clone_size: NA
v_call: TRBV11-2
d_call: NA

cdr3_nt: TGCGCCAGCAGCCAAGTTCTAGGGGACAATGGGCAGTTCTTC
cdr3_aa: CASSQVLGDNGQFF
j_call: TRBJ2-1
clone_size: NA
v_call: TRBV4-1
d_call: NA

cdr3_nt: TGTGCCAGCAGGGGATTGGAGGGTCTAGCCAAAAACATTCAGTACTTC
cdr3_aa: CASRGLEGLAKNIQYF
j_call: TRBJ2-4
clone_size: few
v_call: TRBV28
d_call: NA

cdr3_nt: TGCAGTGCTAGTGAGGGAATTAGAAAGACCCAGTACTTC
cdr3_aa: CSASEGIRKTQYF
j_call: TRBJ2-5
clone_size: few
v_call: TRBV20-1
d_call: NA

cdr3_nt: TGCAGCGTTGAAGGACAGGGGTACGGCTACACCTTC
cdr3_aa: CSVEGQGYGYTF
j_call: TRBJ1-2
clone_size: NA
v_call: TRBV29-1
d_call: TRBD1

cdr3_nt: TGTGCCAGCTCGGACGAATTGACTAGCAATGAGCAGTTCTTC
cdr3_aa: CASSDELTSNEQFF
j_call: TRBJ2-1
clone_size: few
v_call: TRBV18
d_call: NA

cdr3_nt: TGTGCCAGCAGAGGAGGCTTAGGGCAGTACTTC
cdr3_aa: CASRGGLGQYF
j_call: TRBJ2-5
clone_size: NA
v_call: TRBV6-6
d_call: NA

cdr3_nt: TGTGCCAGCAGTGAAGACGGGGTGGGCTACGAGCAGTACTTC
cdr3_aa: CASSEDGVGYEQYF
j_call: TRBJ2-7
clone_size: NA
v_call: TRBV10-3
d_call: NA

cdr3_nt: TGTGCCATAGCCAGTGGAACAGGGCTGAATCAGCCCCAGCATTTT
cdr3_aa: CAIASGTGLNQPQHF
j_call: TRBJ1-5
clone_size: NA
v_call: TRBV10-3
d_call: NA

cdr3_nt: TGCGCCAGCAGCTTGTCCCCCTCGGGACAGGGGGTGTACTACGAGCAGTACTTC
cdr3_aa: CASSLSPSGQGVYYEQYF
j_call: TRBJ2-7
clone_size: NA
v_call: TRBV5-1
d_call: TRBD1

cdr3_nt: TGTGCCAGCCCATATCGGGCAGGACCAATCAATCAGCCCCAGCATTTT
cdr3_aa: CASPYRAGPINQPQHF
j_call: TRBJ1-5
clone_size: NA
v_call: TRBV12-3/TRBV12-4
d_call: NA

cdr3_nt: TGCAGTGCTTCGCCCCTCTATGGGGAGACCCAGTACTTC
cdr3_aa: CSASPLYGETQYF
j_call: TRBJ2-5
clone_size: NA
v_call: TRBV20-1
d_call: NA

cdr3_nt: TGTGCCAGCAGTGAAATGGTGCGGAACACTGAAGCTTTCTTT
cdr3_aa: CASSEMVRNTEAFF
j_call: TRBJ1-1
clone_size: NA
v_call: TRBV2
d_call: NA

cdr3_nt: TGTGCCAGCAGTTTAGAGTTCCAAGTCACTGGAAACACCATATATTTT
cdr3_aa: CASSLEFQVTGNTIYF
j_call: TRBJ1-3
clone_size: NA
v_call: TRBV12-3/TRBV12-4
d_call: NA

cdr3_nt: TGTGCCAGCTCCGGGCCTCGGAATCTAGATACGCAGTATTTT
cdr3_aa: CASSGPRNLDTQYF
j_call: TRBJ2-3
clone_size: NA
v_call: TRBV7-9
d_call: NA

cdr3_nt: TGTGCCAGCAGTTACTACCTGGACAGCTCAACTAATGAAAAACTGTTTTTT
cdr3_aa: CASSYYLDSSTNEKLFF
j_call: TRBJ1-4
clone_size: few
v_call: TRBV6-5
d_call: NA

cdr3_nt: TGCAGCGTTGAACGGCGGATCGGGGGCCAAGAGACCCAGTACTTC
cdr3_aa: CSVERRIGGQETQYF
j_call: TRBJ2-5
clone_size: few
v_call: TRBV29-1
d_call: NA

cdr3_nt: TGTGCCAGCAGCCCAAGAATGGGTATTGGCAATCAGCCCCAGCATTTT
cdr3_aa: CASSPRMGIGNQPQHF
j_call: TRBJ1-5
clone_size: NA
v_call: TRBV3-1
d_call: NA

cdr3_nt: TGTGCCAGCAGCCTCCGGGACACATTCTACGAGCAGTACTTC
cdr3_aa: CASSLRDTFYEQYF
j_call: TRBJ2-7
clone_size: NA
v_call: TRBV11-2
d_call: NA

cdr3_nt: TGCGCCAACACCCAGCGGACGTCCTCCTACAATGAGCAGTTCTTC
cdr3_aa: CANTQRTSSYNEQFF
j_call: TRBJ2-1
clone_size: NA
v_call: TRBV5-1
d_call: NA

cdr3_nt: TGTGCCATCAGTGAGGGGGGTGCGGGTGAGCAGTTCTTC
cdr3_aa: CAISEGGAGEQFF
j_call: TRBJ2-1
clone_size: NA
v_call: TRBV10-3
d_call: NA

cdr3_nt: TGCGCCAGCAGCTTGGAGCCCGGCGTCTCCTACGAGCAGTACTTC
cdr3_aa: CASSLEPGVSYEQYF
j_call: TRBJ2-7
clone_size: NA
v_call: TRBV5-1
d_call: NA

cdr3_nt: TGTGCCAGCAGTACCTCCCGGGGGAATGAAGCTTTCTTT
cdr3_aa: CASSTSRGNEAFF
j_call: TRBJ1-1
clone_size: NA
v_call: TRBV6-5
d_call: NA

cdr3_nt: TGTGCCAGCAGCCAAGAAGAGGGACCGTATGGCTACACCTTC
cdr3_aa: CASSQEEGPYGYTF
j_call: TRBJ1-2
clone_size: once
v_call: TRBV13
d_call: NA

cdr3_nt: TGTGCCAGCAGCCAAGATTTAAAGGGGCCCTACGAGCAGTACTTC
cdr3_aa: CASSQDLKGPYEQYF
j_call: TRBJ2-7
clone_size: NA
v_call: TRBV14
d_call: NA

cdr3_nt: TGTGCCAGCTCACCCGGACCTGGGGCGGTTCAGCCCCAGCATTTT
cdr3_aa: CASSPGPGAVQPQHF
j_call: TRBJ1-5
clone_size: NA
v_call: TRBV18
d_call: NA

cdr3_nt: TGCAGCGCCCGACTAGCGGGGGAGTACAATGAGCAGTTCTTC
cdr3_aa: CSARLAGEYNEQFF
j_call: TRBJ2-1
clone_size: NA
v_call: TRBV20-1
d_call: TRBD2

cdr3_nt: TGTGCCAGCAGGAGCTGGGACAACCTCCAAGAGACCCAGTACTTC
cdr3_aa: CASRSWDNLQETQYF
j_call: TRBJ2-5
clone_size: NA
v_call: TRBV6-5
d_call: NA

cdr3_nt: TGTGCCAGCAGCCTCATAGGGACAGCTCTAGACACCGGGGAGCTGTTTTTT
cdr3_aa: CASSLIGTALDTGELFF
j_call: TRBJ2-2
clone_size: NA
v_call: TRBV11-2
d_call: TRBD1